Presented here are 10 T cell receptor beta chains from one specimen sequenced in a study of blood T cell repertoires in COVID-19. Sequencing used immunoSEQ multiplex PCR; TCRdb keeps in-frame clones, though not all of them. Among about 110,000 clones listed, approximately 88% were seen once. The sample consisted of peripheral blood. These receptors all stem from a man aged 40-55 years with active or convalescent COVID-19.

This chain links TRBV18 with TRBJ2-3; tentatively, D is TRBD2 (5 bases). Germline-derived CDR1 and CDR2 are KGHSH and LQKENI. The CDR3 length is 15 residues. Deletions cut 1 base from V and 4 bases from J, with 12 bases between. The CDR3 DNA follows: TGTGCCAGCTCACCACAGCATTCCGGGGCAGATACGCAGTATTTT. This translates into CASSPQHSGADTQYF.

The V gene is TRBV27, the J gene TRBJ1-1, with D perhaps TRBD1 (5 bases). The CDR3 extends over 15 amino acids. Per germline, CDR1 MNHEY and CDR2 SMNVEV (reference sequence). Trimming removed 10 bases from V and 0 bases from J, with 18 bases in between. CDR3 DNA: TGTGCCACTTCCGGAGGGGCAGGTGTGAACACTGAAGCTTTCTTT. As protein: CATSGGAGVNTEAFF.

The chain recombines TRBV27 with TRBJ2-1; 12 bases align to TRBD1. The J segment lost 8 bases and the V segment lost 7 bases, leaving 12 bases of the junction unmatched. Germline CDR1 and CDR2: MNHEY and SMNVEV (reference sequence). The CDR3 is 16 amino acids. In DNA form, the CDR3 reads TGTGCCAGCACCCCAAAGGGACAGGGGGCGCGTGATGAGCAGTTCTTC. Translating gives CASTPKGQGARDEQFF.

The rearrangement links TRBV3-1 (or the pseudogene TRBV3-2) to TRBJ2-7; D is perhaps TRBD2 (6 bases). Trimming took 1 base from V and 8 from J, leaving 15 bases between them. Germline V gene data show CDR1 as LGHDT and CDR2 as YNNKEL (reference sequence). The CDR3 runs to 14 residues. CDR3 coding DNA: TGTGCCAGCAGCCAAGTCGGGGACTCTCTCAAGCAGTACTTC. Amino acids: CASSQVGDSLKQYF.

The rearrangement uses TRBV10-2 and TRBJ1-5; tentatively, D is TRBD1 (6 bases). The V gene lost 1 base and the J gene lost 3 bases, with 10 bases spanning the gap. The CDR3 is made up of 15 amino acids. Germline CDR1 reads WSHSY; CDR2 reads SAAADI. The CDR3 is CASSEYGGPNQPQHF. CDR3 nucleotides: TGCGCCAGCAGTGAGTACGGGGGGCCCAATCAGCCCCAGCATTTT.

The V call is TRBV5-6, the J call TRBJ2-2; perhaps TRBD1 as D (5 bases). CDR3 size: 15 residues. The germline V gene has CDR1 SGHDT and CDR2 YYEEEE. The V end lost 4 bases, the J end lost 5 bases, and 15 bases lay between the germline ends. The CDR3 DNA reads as TGTGCCAGCAGCCATCTTAGGGGCTGGACCGGGGAGCTGTTTTTT. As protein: CASSHLRGWTGELFF. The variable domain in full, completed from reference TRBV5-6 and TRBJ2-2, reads DAGVTQSPTHLIKTRGQQVTLRCSPKSGHDTVSWYQQALGQGPQFIFQYYEEEERQRGNFPDRFSGHQFPNYSSELNVNALLLGDSALYLCASSHLRGWTGELFFGEGSRLTVL.

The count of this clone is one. The CDR3: CASSPQDFYEQYF. The DNA of the CDR3 is TGTGCCAGCAGCCCCCAGGACTTCTACGAGCAGTACTTC. The chain carries TRBV4-2 and TRBJ2-7; TRBD2 might be the D (5 bases). V lost 4 bases and J 3 bases, leaving 10 bases between the germline ends. Germline-derived CDR1 and CDR2 are LGHNA and YNFKEQ. The CDR3 is 13 amino acids.

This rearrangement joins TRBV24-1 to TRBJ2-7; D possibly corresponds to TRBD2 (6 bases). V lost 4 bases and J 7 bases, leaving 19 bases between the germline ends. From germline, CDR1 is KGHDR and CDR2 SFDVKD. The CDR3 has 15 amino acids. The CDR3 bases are TGTGCCACCAGTGACACGACGGGGGTGTCTAGGGAGCAGTACTTC. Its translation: CATSDTTGVSREQYF.

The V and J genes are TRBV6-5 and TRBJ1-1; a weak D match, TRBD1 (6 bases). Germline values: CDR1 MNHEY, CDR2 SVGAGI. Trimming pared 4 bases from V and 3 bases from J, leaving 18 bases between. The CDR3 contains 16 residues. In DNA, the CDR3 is TGTGCCAGCAGTTTAAAATATTGGGCAGGGGACACTGAAGCTTTCTTT. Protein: CASSLKYWAGDTEAFF.

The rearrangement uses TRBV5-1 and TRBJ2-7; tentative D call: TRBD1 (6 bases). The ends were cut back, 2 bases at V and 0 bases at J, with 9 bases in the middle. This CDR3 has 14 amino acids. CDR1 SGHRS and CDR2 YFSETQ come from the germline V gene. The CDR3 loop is CASSLQGYSYEQYF. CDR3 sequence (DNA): TGCGCCAGCAGCTTACAGGGTTACTCCTACGAGCAGTACTTC.